This T cell receptor beta chain derives from a study of Ad26.COV2.S vaccination and SARS-CoV-2 variants. Study results and caveats: Those who received vaccine or placebo ended up with similar non-spike TCR breadth.

With regard to this clone: Its specificity is unknown.

Measured with immunoSEQ multiplex PCR; TCRdb has only the in-frame clones, and not every one. The top ten hold approximately 5% of the sample, which has about 330,000 clones, almost 90% seen once. Deletions cut 4 bases from V and 1 base from J, with 7 bases between. The CDR3 totals 13 residues. Treatment reported: some 20 received Ad26.COV2.S at low or high dose, single or two shots; 5 received placebo; per-sample allocation not given. After the first vaccine or placebo injection, samples were drawn on day 63. This chain links TRBV12-3 or TRBV12-4 with TRBJ1-1; no clear D gene. The TCR sequence derives from a person between 18 and 59 years old who received the Ad26.COV2.S COVID-19 vaccine or a placebo. This material consisted of peripheral blood, taken in a trial of Ad26.COV2.S vaccine versus placebo. CDR3: CASSYGQNTEAFF. As DNA, the CDR3 is TGTGCCAGCAGTTATGGGCAGAACACTGAAGCTTTCTTT.